The clone carrying this TCR beta chain was picked up one time. What it binds is not known. This sample stems from a study of T cell responses to AZD1222 COVID-19 vaccine. Some clones are missing from TCRdb's copy, which holds only in-frame ones; the method was immunoSEQ multiplex PCR. Among roughly 200,000 clones listed, approximately 92% were seen once. Study-wide findings and caveats: Targeting of unmutated variant regions was reportedly seen in nearly half of spike-specific TCRs. Donors in the cohort were predominantly white British and more often female, and clonal diversity was possibly underestimated.

Germline CDR1 is SGHTS and CDR2 is YDEGEE. The CDR3 runs to 14 residues. V shed 5 bases and J 3 bases; nucleotides not matched to a gene: 5. This receptor was taken from an adult in good health. The sequencing here drew on peripheral blood, taken on day 0 of AZD1222 vaccination. V is TRBV5-8 and J is TRBJ1-5; TRBD1 matches at 7 bases. CDR3 loop: CASSYGTVNQPQHF. The CDR3 DNA is TGTGCCAGCAGTTACGGGACAGTCAATCAGCCCCAGCATTTT.